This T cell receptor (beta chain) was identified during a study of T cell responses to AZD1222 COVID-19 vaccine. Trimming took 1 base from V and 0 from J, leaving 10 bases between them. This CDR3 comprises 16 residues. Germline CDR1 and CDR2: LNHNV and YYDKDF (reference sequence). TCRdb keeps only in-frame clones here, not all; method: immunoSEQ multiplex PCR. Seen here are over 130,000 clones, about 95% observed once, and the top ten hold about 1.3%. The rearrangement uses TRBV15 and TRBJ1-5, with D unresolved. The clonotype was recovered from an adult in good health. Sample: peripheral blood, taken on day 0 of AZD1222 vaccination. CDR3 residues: CATSRGRSYSNQPQHF. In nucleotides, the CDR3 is TGTGCCACCAGCAGAGGCAGGAGTTATAGCAATCAGCCCCAGCATTTT.